This T cell receptor (beta chain) was sequenced for a study of CD8 T cells in ankylosing spondylitis. CDR1 LGHNA and CDR2 YNFKEQ come from the germline V gene. Trimming shortened V by 1 base and J by 6 bases, and 15 bases separated the two germline ends. The CDR3 has 15 amino acids. Study-level results: Reportedly, significant enrichment of disease-linked clones occurred in matched ankylosing spondylitis synovial fluid. In reactive arthritis synovial fluid and blood, some motif variants had been reported before. Characteristic, it appeared, of ankylosing spondylitis blood was a TCR beta motif of about eight highly homologous variants.

TCRdb ran MiXCR on the 5' RACE reads and lists one entry per CDR3 protein. The sample gives 450,000 to 550,000 distinct CDR3 sequences, about 5% of which show up once; roughly 3.5% is in the top ten. The sample holds many counts of this clonotype. Antigen specificity is unknown. This receptor was identified in a male donor with ankylosing spondylitis. The chain combines TRBV4-2 with TRBJ1-1; TRBD1 is a possible D gene (6 bases). The sequenced material came from blood, either unsorted or a sorted T cell fraction (not recorded which). CDR3 amino acids: CASSQGPQGTSEAFF. CDR3 bases: TGTGCCAGCAGCCAAGGTCCTCAGGGGACCTCTGAAGCTTTCTTT.